This TCR beta chain was found in a study of T cell repertoires in cytomegalovirus infection. Study-wide background: Recently identified HLA-C-restricted CMV epitopes and well-studied HLA-B-restricted CMV epitopes were used by the study. CMV infection together with matching HLA type was indicated by public TCR beta signatures.

For this clonotype: What it recognizes is unknown.

V was cut by 5 bases and J by 4 bases, with 23 bases left in between. Germline CDR1 reads MGHRA; CDR2 reads YSYEKL. This CDR3 contains 17 residues. Study results and limitations: Individuals carrying CMV plus the relevant HLA were identified by cumulative frequency of public TCR beta families. The ex vivo response was dominated by HLA-C-restricted CMV-specific TCR beta clonotypes.

MiXCR, run by TCRdb on the reads, gives a single entry per CDR3 protein. The sample includes around 900,000 distinct CDR3 sequences, approximately 31% of them seen just once. The clonotype originates from a human donor in good health (CMV status not recorded). Some clones in this sample may be carry-over from other donors' samples. The sample was cultured CD8+ T cells from PBMCs, taken from culture after CMV antigen stimulation. The gene calls are TRBV4-1 and TRBJ1-2; possibly TRBD1 for D (5 bases). This CDR3 reads CASSDRDVTSNFYGYTF. CDR3 nucleotides: TGCGCCAGCAGCGACCGGGACGTAACCTCTAATTTCTATGGCTACACCTTC.